This T cell receptor (beta chain) was found in a study of PD-L1 blockade in urothelial cancer. Study-level background: Chemotherapy regimens numbering 0 to 3 had been given to patients. Blood underwent analysis 3 weeks (second dose) and 6 weeks after treatment began.

Clones were read by immunoSEQ multiplex PCR, and TCRdb kept only the in-frame ones, dropping some. The repertoire includes some 100,000 clones, around 89% of them detected once, and around 0.94% sits in the top ten. Time point of the sample: pretreatment peripheral blood. The patients' disease, urothelial carcinoma, was locally advanced or metastatic. The V end lost 6 bases, the J end lost 5 bases, and 11 bases lay between the germline ends. CDR1 MNHNS and CDR2 SASEGT come from the germline V gene. The CDR3 is 13 residues long. The J gene is TRBJ1-5, the V gene TRBV6-1; D not certain. The clonotype was recovered from an elderly woman with urothelial cancer. The material was PBMCs, obtained around atezolizumab (anti-PD-L1) treatment. CDR3 region: CASRASRDQPQHF. The CDR3 nucleotides read TGTGCCAGCAGAGCGTCTCGGGATCAGCCCCAGCATTTT.